The rows below give T cell receptor beta chains drawn from one sample of a study of shared clonotypes between healthy human individuals. Sequencing used immunoSEQ multiplex PCR; TCRdb keeps in-frame clones, though not all of them. This sample has about 320,000 clones, with around 90% found just once. Material: memory CD8+ T cells sorted from blood. These receptors originate from a man between 18 and 29 years old in good health. Each CDR3 is given with its conserved first and last residue. The D gene is left open where the match is weak. Clone size is not always given. Where it is, it says once, few, many or a class for expanded clones.

-	TRBV6-5	15	TRBJ2-2	-	CASSPGTLVPGELFF	TGTGCCAGCAGCCCCGGGACTTTGGTCCCCGGGGAGCTGTTTTTT
-	TRBV4-3	17	TRBJ2-2	-	CASSQDGSWANTGELFF	TGCGCCAGCAGCCAAGACGGGTCCTGGGCAAACACCGGGGAGCTGTTTTTT
-	TRBV6-1	22	TRBJ1-5	-	CASSERVQVWATGSGVNQPQHF	TGTGCCAGCAGTGAACGCGTGCAGGTCTGGGCTACGGGCTCTGGGGTCAATCAGCCCCAGCATTTT
-	TRBV6-6	14	TRBJ2-3	-	CAPRGRGSTDTQYF	TGTGCCCCAAGGGGACGGGGATCCACAGATACGCAGTATTTT
-	TRBV7-8	14	TRBJ1-5	-	CASSPLGDHQPQHF	TGTGCCAGCAGCCCGCTAGGGGACCATCAGCCCCAGCATTTT
-	TRBV7-9	15	TRBJ2-1	-	CASEFGGEGHNEQFF	TGTGCCAGCGAATTCGGGGGAGAGGGGCACAATGAGCAGTTCTTC
once	TRBV6-5	14	TRBJ1-1	-	CASSYISMNTEAFF	TGTGCCAGCAGTTACATTTCAATGAACACTGAAGCTTTCTTT
-	TRBV5-4	13	TRBJ1-2	TRBD1	CASSFTGAHGYTF	TGTGCCAGCAGCTTTACAGGGGCTCATGGCTACACCTTC
-	TRBV4-1	14	TRBJ2-7	TRBD2	CASSRGTSGNEQYF	TGCGCCAGCAGCCGCGGGACTAGCGGGAACGAGCAGTACTTC
-	TRBV7-9	17	TRBJ2-1	TRBD2	CASSPSLAGGPYNEQFF	TGTGCCAGCAGCCCCTCTCTAGCGGGAGGCCCCTACAATGAGCAGTTCTTC
-	TRBV6-1	15	TRBJ1-1	TRBD1	CASSGKRQGKTEAFF	TGTGCCAGCAGTGGGAAGCGACAGGGGAAGACTGAAGCTTTCTTT
few	TRBV5-8	15	TRBJ2-1	-	CASSLGLPAWNEQFF	TGTGCCAGCAGCTTAGGTCTCCCCGCTTGGAATGAGCAGTTCTTC
-	TRBV7-9	14	TRBJ1-4	TRBD1	CASSPPTGDEKLFF	TGTGCCAGCAGCCCCCCGACAGGGGATGAAAAACTGTTTTTT
-	TRBV7-9	15	TRBJ2-7	-	CASSLGGANLYEQYF	TGTGCCAGCAGCTTAGGGGGCGCGAACCTCTACGAGCAGTACTTC
-	TRBV5-5	16	TRBJ2-7	TRBD2	CASSPGLAGAPYEQYF	TGTGCCAGCAGCCCAGGACTAGCGGGAGCCCCCTACGAGCAGTACTTC
-	TRBV5-4	14	TRBJ2-7	TRBD1	CASSLDRGLYEQYF	TGTGCCAGCAGCTTGGACAGGGGCCTCTACGAGCAGTACTTC
once	TRBV29-1	16	TRBJ2-1	TRBD2	CSVEGLAGGSYNEQFF	TGCAGCGTTGAAGGACTAGCGGGGGGGTCCTACAATGAGCAGTTCTTC
-	TRBV11-2	14	TRBJ2-5	-	CASSLEPAQETQYF	TGTGCCAGCAGCTTAGAGCCGGCTCAAGAGACCCAGTACTTC
-	TRBV5-1	12	TRBJ2-2	-	CASSFQPGELFF	TGCGCCAGCAGCTTTCAGCCCGGGGAGCTGTTTTTT
many	TRBV2	16	TRBJ2-1	TRBD2	CASTETRGGYYNEQFF	TGTGCCAGCACCGAAACAAGGGGAGGGTACTACAATGAGCAGTTCTTC
-	TRBV6-5	13	TRBJ1-1	-	CASSPLRGTEAFF	TGTGCCAGCAGCCCTCTCCGGGGCACTGAAGCTTTCTTT
once	TRBV27	14	TRBJ1-6	TRBD1	CASSNRGSNSPLHF	TGTGCCAGCAGCAACAGGGGTAGCAATTCACCCCTCCACTTT
-	TRBV2	14	TRBJ2-7	-	CASTEGRFDDEQYF	TGTGCCAGCACGGAAGGACGGTTTGACGACGAGCAGTACTTC
-	TRBV9	15	TRBJ1-5	-	CASSSGTGPNQPQHF	TGTGCCAGCAGCTCGGGAACAGGGCCCAATCAGCCCCAGCATTTT
once	TRBV9	15	TRBJ2-5	TRBD2	CASSASGRVQETQYF	TGTGCCAGCAGCGCTAGCGGGAGGGTCCAAGAGACCCAGTACTTC
-	TRBV2	11	TRBJ2-1	-	CAVRQDNEQFF	TGTGCCGTCCGACAGGACAATGAGCAGTTCTTC
-	TRBV13	12	TRBJ2-5	-	CASSTFQETQYF	TGTGCCAGCAGCACCTTTCAAGAGACCCAGTACTTC
-	TRBV5-4	17	TRBJ2-2	-	CASREWSRGSDTGELFF	TGTGCCAGCAGGGAATGGAGTAGGGGGTCGGACACCGGGGAGCTGTTTTTT
-	TRBV25-1	14	TRBJ1-4	-	CASSEARAAEKLFF	TGTGCCAGCAGTGAGGCCAGGGCGGCTGAAAAACTGTTTTTT
-	TRBV10-3	14	TRBJ2-7	TRBD1	CAIGPGQETYEQYF	TGTGCCATCGGCCCGGGACAGGAAACATACGAGCAGTACTTC
-	TRBV5-1	16	TRBJ1-1	-	CASSQDSTSLTTEAFF	TGCGCCAGCAGCCAGGACAGCACTAGTCTGACCACTGAAGCTTTCTTT
-	TRBV7-8	15	TRBJ1-4	TRBD1	CASSSSGQGGEKLFF	TGTGCCAGCAGCTCATCGGGACAGGGAGGTGAAAAACTGTTTTTT
-	TRBV27	15	TRBJ1-4	-	CASSPTVATNEKLFF	TGTGCCAGCAGTCCGACAGTTGCAACTAATGAAAAACTGTTTTTT
-	TRBV6-6	14	TRBJ1-1	-	CASRPGPYNTEAFF	TGTGCCAGCAGGCCTGGCCCTTATAACACTGAAGCTTTCTTT